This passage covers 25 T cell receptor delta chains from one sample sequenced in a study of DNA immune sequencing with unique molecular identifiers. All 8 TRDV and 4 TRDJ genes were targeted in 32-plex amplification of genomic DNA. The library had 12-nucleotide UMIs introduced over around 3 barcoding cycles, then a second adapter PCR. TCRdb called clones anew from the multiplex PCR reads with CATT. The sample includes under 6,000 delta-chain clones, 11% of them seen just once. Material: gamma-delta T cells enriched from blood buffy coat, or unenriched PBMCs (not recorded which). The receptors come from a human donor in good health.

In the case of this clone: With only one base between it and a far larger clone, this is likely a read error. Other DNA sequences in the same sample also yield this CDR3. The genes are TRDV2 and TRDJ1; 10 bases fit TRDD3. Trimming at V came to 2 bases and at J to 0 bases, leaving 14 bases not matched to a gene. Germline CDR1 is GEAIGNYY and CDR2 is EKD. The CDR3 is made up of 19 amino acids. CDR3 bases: TGTGCCTGTGACAACCTCAGCGATGGGGGATACATGTACACCGATAAACTCATCTTT. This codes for CACDNLSDGGYMYTDKLIF.

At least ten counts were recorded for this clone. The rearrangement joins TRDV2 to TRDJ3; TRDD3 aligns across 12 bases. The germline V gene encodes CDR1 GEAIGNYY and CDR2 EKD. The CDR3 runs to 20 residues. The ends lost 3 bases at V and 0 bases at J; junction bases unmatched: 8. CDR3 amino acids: CACDPVLGDTVSWDTRQMFF. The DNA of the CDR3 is TGTGCCTGTGACCCCGTACTGGGGGATACTGTCTCCTGGGACACCCGACAGATGTTTTTC.

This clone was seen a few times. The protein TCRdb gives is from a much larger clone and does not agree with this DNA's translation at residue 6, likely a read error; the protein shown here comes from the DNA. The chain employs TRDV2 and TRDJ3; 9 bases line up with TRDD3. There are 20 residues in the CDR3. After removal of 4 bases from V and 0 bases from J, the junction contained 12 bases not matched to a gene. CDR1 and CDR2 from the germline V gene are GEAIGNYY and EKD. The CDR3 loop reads CACDPNVLGESSWDTRQMFF. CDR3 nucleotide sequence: TGTGCCTGTGATCCCAATGTACTGGGGGAAAGCTCCTGGGACACCCGACAGATGTTTTTC.

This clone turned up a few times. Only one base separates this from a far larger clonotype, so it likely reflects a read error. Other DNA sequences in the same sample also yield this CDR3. The CDR3 region is CACDTVLVWGSQRESDKLIF. The CDR3 nucleotides are TGTGCCTGTGACACCGTGCTCGTCTGGGGATCCCAGCGAGAGTCCGATAAACTCATCTTT. The genes are TRDV2 and TRDJ1; a possible D gene is TRDD3 (6 bases). V lost 0 bases to trimming and J lost 3 bases, with 28 bases between them. The CDR3 is 20 amino acids. The V gene's germline CDR1 is GEAIGNYY and CDR2 EKD.

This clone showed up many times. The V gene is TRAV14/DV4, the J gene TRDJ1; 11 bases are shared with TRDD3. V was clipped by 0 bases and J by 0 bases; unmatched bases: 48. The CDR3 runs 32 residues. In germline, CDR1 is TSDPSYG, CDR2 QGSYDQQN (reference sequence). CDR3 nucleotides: TGTGCAATGAGAGAGGGCAAAAGGCCTTCCTACGAAGCGTACTGGGGGATAGCCCCTTTTTACCGAATTACCTGGTACACCGATAAACTCATCTTT. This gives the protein CAMREGKRPSYEAYWGIAPFYRITWYTDKLIF.

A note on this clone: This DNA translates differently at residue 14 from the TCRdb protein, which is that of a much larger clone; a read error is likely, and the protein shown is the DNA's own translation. The CDR3 loop is CACDTLLGDTSLTEQLFF. CDR3 DNA: TGTGCCTGTGACACCCTACTGGGGGATACTTCTCTGACAGAACAACTCTTCTTT. The chain uses TRDV2 and TRDJ2, with 12 bases matching TRDD3. The germline V gene encodes CDR1 GEAIGNYY and CDR2 EKD. The CDR3 is 18 amino acids.

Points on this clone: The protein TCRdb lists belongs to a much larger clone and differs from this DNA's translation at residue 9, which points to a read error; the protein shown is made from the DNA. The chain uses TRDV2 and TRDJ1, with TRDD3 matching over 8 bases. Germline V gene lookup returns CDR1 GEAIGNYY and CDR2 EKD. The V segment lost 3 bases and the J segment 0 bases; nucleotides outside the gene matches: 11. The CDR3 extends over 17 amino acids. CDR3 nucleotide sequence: TGTGCCTGTGACTCGCTGGGGGAAGTGACGTACACCGATAAACTCATCTTT. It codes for CACDSLGEVTYTDKLIF.

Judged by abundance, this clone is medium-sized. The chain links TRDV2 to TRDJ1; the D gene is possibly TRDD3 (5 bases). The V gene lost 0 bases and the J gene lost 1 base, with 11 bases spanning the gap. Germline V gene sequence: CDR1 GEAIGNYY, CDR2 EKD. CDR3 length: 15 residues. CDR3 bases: TGTGCCTGTGACACCGTGGGGAGGCCCACCGATAAACTCATCTTT. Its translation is CACDTVGRPTDKLIF.

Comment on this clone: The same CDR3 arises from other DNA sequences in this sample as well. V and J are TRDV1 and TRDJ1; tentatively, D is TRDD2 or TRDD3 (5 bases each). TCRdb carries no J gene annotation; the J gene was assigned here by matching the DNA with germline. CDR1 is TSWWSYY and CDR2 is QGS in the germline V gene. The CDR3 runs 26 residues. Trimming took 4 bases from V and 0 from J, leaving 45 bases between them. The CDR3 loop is CALGVLKGLPTLWVEERIRYTDKLIF. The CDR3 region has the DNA TGTGCTCTTGGGGTACTAAAAGGCCTCCCTACACTTTGGGTGGAAGAACGAATACGATACACCGATAAACTCATCTTT.

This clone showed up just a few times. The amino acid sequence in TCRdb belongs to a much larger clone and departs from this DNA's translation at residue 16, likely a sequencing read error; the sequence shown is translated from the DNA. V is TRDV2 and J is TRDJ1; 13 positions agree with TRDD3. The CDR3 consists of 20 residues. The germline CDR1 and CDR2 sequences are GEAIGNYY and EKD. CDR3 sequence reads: CACDTVATGGYGGYTYKLIF. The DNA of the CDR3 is TGTGCCTGTGACACCGTCGCTACTGGGGGATACGGAGGGTACACCTATAAACTCATCTTT.

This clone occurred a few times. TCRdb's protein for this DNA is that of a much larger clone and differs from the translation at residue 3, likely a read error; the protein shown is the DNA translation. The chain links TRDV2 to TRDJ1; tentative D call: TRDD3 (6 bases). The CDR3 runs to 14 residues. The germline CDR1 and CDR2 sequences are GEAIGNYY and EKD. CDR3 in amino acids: CAYDRMGDTDKLIF. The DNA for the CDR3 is TGTGCCTATGACCGAATGGGGGACACCGATAAACTCATCTTT.

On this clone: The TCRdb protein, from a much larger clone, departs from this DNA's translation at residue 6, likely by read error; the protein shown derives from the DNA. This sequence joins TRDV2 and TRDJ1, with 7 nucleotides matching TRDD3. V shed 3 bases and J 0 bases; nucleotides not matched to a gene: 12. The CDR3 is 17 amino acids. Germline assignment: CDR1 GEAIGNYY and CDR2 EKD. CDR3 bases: TGTGCCTGTGACTCCATCCTGGGGGCTCCCAACACCGATAAACTCATCTTT. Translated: CACDSILGAPNTDKLIF.

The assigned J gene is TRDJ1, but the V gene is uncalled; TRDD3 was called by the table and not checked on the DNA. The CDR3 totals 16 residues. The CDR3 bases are TGTGCTCTTGGGGAACTAGAGGGGGATCCCTCCGATAAACTCATCTTT. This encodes CALGELEGDPSDKLIF.

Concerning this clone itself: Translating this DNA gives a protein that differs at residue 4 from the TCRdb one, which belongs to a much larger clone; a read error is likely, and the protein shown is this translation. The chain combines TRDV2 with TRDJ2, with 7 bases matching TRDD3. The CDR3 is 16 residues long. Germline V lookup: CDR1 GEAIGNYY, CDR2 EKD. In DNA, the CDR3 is TGTGCCTGTAACACCGTTGGGGGAGCTTTGACAGCACAACTCTTCTTT. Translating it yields CACNTVGGALTAQLFF.

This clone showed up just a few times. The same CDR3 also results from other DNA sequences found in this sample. Written as DNA, the CDR3 is TGTGCCTGTGACACCGTTCCAGGGGATACGCCCGATAAACTCATCTTT. Translation gives CACDTVPGDTPDKLIF. The chain joins TRDV2 to TRDJ1; 9 bases agree with TRDD3. The CDR3 length is 16 residues. V trimming: 0 bases; J trimming: 3 bases; junction bases outside the gene matches: 7. Germline-derived CDR1 and CDR2 are GEAIGNYY and EKD.

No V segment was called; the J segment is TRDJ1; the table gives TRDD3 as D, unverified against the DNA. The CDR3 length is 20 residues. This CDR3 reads CALGEFKYWGIEGYTDKLIF. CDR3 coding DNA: TGTGCTCTTGGGGAGTTCAAGTACTGGGGGATAGAGGGGTACACCGATAAACTCATCTTT.

The CDR3 region has the DNA TGTGCTCTTGGGGAACTTGCCCTATCAGCTGGGGGAGGTCCCGATAAACTCATCTTT. It yields the protein CALGELALSAGGGPDKLIF. No V gene call is available, although the J gene is TRDJ1; the table calls TRDD3, which could not be checked here. The CDR3 spans 19 residues.

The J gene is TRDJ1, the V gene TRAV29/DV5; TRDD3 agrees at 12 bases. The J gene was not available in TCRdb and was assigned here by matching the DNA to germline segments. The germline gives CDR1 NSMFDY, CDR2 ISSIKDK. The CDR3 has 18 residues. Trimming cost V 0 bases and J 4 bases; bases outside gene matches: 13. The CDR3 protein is CAASAIGWGIRQGDKLIF. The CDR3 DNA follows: TGTGCAGCAAGCGCGATTGGCTGGGGGATACGGCAGGGCGATAAACTCATCTTT.

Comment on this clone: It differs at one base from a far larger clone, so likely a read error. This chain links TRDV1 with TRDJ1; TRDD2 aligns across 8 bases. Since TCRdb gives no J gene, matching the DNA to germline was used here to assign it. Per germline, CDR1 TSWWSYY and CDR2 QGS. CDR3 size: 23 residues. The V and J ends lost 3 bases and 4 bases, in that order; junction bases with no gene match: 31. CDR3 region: CALGDLPRTSYVRGGTYIDKLIF. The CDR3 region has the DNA TGTGCTCTTGGGGACCTACCAAGGACTTCCTACGTCCGGGGGGGGACGTACATCGATAAACTCATCTTT.

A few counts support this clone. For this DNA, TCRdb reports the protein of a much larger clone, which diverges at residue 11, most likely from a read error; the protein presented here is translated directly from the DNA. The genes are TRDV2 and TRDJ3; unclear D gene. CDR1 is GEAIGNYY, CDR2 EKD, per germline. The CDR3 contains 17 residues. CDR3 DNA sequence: TGTGCCTGTGACACCCTGCATGCTACCTGGCACACCCGACAGATGTTTTTC. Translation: CACDTLHATWHTRQMFF.

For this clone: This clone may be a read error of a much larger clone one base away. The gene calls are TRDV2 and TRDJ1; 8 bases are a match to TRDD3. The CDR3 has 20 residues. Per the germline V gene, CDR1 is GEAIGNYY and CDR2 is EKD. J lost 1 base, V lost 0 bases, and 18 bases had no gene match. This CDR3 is CACDTLNREAGGAFTDKLIF. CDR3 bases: TGTGCCTGTGACACCTTGAACCGAGAGGCTGGGGGAGCGTTCACCGATAAACTCATCTTT.

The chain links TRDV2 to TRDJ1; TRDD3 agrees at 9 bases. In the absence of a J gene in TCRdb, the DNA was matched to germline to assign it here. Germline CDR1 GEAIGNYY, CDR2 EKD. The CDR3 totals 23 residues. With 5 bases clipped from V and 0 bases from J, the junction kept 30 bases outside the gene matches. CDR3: CACATEKGDTTSLGPYYTDKLIF. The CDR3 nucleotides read TGTGCCTGTGCCACGGAGAAGGGGGATACTACCTCGCTCGGACCCTATTACACCGATAAACTCATCTTT.

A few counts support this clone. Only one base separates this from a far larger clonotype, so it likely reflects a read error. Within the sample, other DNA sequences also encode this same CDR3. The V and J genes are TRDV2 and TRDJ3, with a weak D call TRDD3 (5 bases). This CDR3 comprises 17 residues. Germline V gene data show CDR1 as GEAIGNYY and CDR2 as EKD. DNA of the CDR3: TGTGCCTGTGACACATCGCCCCCCTCCTGGGACACACGACAGATGTTTTTC. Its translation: CACDTSPPSWDTRQMFF.

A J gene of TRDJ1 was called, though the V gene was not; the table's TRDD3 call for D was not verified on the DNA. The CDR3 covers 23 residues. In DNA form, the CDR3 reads TGTGCCTGTGACACTCTTCCCACTGGGGGATACACGGACGCAAAGGTTTACACCGATAAACTCATCTTT. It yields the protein CACDTLPTGGYTDAKVYTDKLIF.

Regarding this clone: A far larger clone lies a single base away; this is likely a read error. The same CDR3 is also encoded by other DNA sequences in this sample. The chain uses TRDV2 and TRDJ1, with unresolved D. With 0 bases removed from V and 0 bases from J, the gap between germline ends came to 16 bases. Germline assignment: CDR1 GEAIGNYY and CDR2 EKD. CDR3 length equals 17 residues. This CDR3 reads CACDTLVLGENTDKLIF. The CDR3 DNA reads TGTGCCTGTGACACCCTCGTGTTGGGTGAGAACACCGATAAACTCATCTTT.